This TCR beta chain was identified during a study of cytotoxic CD8 clonotypes in ibrutinib-treated CLL. Study background: The taking of response samples occurred after a median roughly twelve months of treatment, with a range of 6 to 36. General observations from the study: Patients had baseline clonality above age-matched healthy donors, and this clonality moved with circulating CD8+ T-cell counts. On treatment, the uncommon public clonotypes contracted or remained stable.

This table comes from immunoSEQ multiplex PCR, and its TCRdb copy is limited to in-frame clones, with some not included. The data show approximately 280,000 clones, more than 70% seen once. Frozen PBMC stocks contributed roughly 2.1 micrograms of genomic DNA to the TCR beta libraries. Comment on this clone: What it binds is unknown.

The V gene lost 4 bases and the J gene lost 5 bases, with 16 bases spanning the gap. Germline CDR1 and CDR2: SGHDT and YYEEEE. This CDR3 is built from 15 residues. The chain links TRBV5-6 to TRBJ2-1, with D perhaps assigned TRBD1 or TRBD2 (5 bases each). Sequenced here: PBMCs, sampled at disease progression, from a patient treated with ibrutinib. This sequence originates from a human donor with chronic lymphocytic leukemia. CDR3 DNA sequence: TGTGCCAGCAGCGCCGGGACGCTTGGGAACAATGAGCAGTTCTTC. Residues: CASSAGTLGNNEQFF.